This TCR beta chain is drawn from a study of shared clonotypes between healthy human individuals. Measured with immunoSEQ multiplex PCR; TCRdb has only the in-frame clones, and not every one. The table lists 1,400,000 or so clones, approximately 98.5% of them singletons. With 6 bases removed from V and 6 bases from J, the gap between germline ends came to 8 bases. CDR3 length equals 12 residues. Germline CDR1 is MNHNS and CDR2 is SASEGT. Material: naive CD4+ T cells sorted from blood. Subset in this sample: CD45RA+ positively selected. This rearrangement joins TRBV6-1 to TRBJ2-2; D not resolved. This TCR was recovered from a man aged 25 to 40 in good health. CDR3 sequence reads: CASSFLSGELFF. CDR3 sequence (DNA): TGTGCCAGCAGCTTTCTTTCCGGGGAGCTGTTTTTT.